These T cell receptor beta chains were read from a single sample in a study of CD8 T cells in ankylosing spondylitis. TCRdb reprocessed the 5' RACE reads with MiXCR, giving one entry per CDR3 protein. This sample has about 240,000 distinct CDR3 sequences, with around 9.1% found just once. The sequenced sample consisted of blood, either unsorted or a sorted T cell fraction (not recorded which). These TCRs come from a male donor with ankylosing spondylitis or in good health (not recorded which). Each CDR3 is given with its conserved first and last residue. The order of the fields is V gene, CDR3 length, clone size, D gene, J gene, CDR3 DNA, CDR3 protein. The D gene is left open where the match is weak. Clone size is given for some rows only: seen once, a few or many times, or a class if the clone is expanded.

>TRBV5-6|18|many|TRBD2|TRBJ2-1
TGTGCCAGCAGCTTGGGACTAGCGGGCCTACGATCCTACAATGAGCAGTTCTTC
CASSLGLAGLRSYNEQFF
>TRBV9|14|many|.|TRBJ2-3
TGTGCCAGCAGCCCACGGACCAGGGCTGATACGCAGTATTTT
CASSPRTRADTQYF
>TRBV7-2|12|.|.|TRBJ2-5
TGTGCCAGCAGCTCCCAGCTGGGGACCCAGTACTTC
CASSSQLGTQYF
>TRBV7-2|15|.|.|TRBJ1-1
TGTGCCAGCAGCCCCACGGGAGGGTCCTACACTGAAGCTTTCTTT
CASSPTGGSYTEAFF
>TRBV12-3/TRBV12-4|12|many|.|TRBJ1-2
TGTGCCAGCAGCTTTGACCGAGGGGGCTACACCTTC
CASSFDRGGYTF
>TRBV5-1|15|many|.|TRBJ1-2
TGCGCCAGCAGCTTGGTCCTTGGACAGACCTATGGCTACACCTTC
CASSLVLGQTYGYTF
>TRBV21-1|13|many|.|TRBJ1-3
TGTGCCAGCAGCAGAGACAGAGGAAACACCATATATTTT
CASSRDRGNTIYF
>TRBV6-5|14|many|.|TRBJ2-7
TGTGCCAGCAGTTCCCCTTTCTCTCAGAACGAGCAGTACTTC
CASSSPFSQNEQYF
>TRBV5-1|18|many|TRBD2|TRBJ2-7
TGCGCCAGCAGCTTGGGACCTGGTAGCGGGGGTATGAGAGACGAGCAGTACTTC
CASSLGPGSGGMRDEQYF
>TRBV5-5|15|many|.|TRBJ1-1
TGTGCCAGCAGCCCCCCGCGGGGGATGAACACTGAAGCTTTCTTT
CASSPPRGMNTEAFF
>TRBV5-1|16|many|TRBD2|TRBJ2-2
TGCGCCAGCAGCCCAGCGCGGGGGAGGGACACCGGGGAGCTGTTTTTT
CASSPARGRDTGELFF
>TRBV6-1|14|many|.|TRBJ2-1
TGTGCCAGCACCCCGGGGGAGGTAAACAATGAGCAGTTCTTC
CASTPGEVNNEQFF
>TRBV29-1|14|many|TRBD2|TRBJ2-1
TGCAGCGTTGTGTTGGGACTAGGGCACAATGAGCAGTTCTTC
CSVVLGLGHNEQFF
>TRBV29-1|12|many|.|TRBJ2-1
TGCAGCGTTGACCTGCTATCGGGTGAGCAGTTCTTC
CSVDLLSGEQFF